This T cell receptor (beta chain) was found in a study of T cell clones after liver transplantation. Overall study: In this trial, immunosuppression withdrawal was attempted within 2 years of liver transplant. TCRbeta sequencing after a pre-transplant mixed lymphocyte reaction identified graft-donor-reactive clones, later tracked in post-transplant blood. Broader study findings: In 5 of 8 subjects, circulating graft-donor-reactive CD4 TCRbeta sequences fell significantly after transplant. The donor-reactive repertoire was only partly measurable in a couple of subjects, lacking donor cells.

TCRdb's copy holds only in-frame clones and misses some; the assay was immunoSEQ multiplex PCR. The sample records tens of thousands of clones, less than 85% being singletons. The table lists this clone with a few counts. The target antigen is unknown. V was clipped by 7 bases and J by 4 bases, with 10 bases between them. The CDR3 consists of 13 residues. The germline V gene encodes CDR1 SGHTA and CDR2 FQGNSA. The sequencing used CD4+ T cells from blood, collected at the approximately 15-month timepoint. The sequence was collected from a human patient who received a liver transplant. Certain T cells may be donor cells from the graft. V is TRBV7-2 and J is TRBJ2-2; D is undetermined. CDR3 in DNA: TGTGCCAGCAACCCCCTCCTCACCGGGGAGCTGTTTTTT. Encoded protein: CASNPLLTGELFF.